Here is one TCR beta chain with its context. This entry belongs to a study of blood T cell repertoires in COVID-19. Study-level background: The samples span acute and convalescent COVID-19 from the United States, Italy and Spain.

Participants came from roughly 23 US areas, aged roughly 18 to 95 years. Germline assignment: CDR1 MNHEY and CDR2 SVGEGT. V gave up 5 bases and J gave up 2 bases, with 13 bases separating them. This CDR3 comprises 15 residues. TCRdb's table, derived via immunoSEQ multiplex PCR, lists solely in-frame clones and lacks some. This sample has about 250,000 clones; 65% to 90% occur once, and the top ten carry roughly a sixth. The sample taken for sequencing was PBMCs or T cells enriched from blood (not recorded which). This chain links TRBV6-2 or TRBV6-3 with TRBJ1-5, with unresolved D. This receptor was taken from a man aged 18 to 29 who had recovered from COVID-19. CDR3 in DNA: TGTGCCAGCAGTCTGGGAGGCAGCCGCAATCAGCCCCAGCATTTT. Its translation: CASSLGGSRNQPQHF.